This T cell receptor beta chain was observed in a study of radiotherapy plus CTLA-4 blockade in lung cancer. CDR3 size: 15 residues. Trimming removed 4 bases from V and 4 bases from J, with 17 bases in between. The V gene's germline CDR1 is SGHRS and CDR2 YFSETQ. Repertoires were generated with immunoSEQ multiplex PCR, while TCRdb's copy carries only in-frame clones and drops some. The sample records around 50,000 clones, around nine tenths being singletons. The sequence was collected from a human donor with non-small cell lung cancer that progressed on radiotherapy plus ipilimumab. Some clones in this sample may be carry-over from other donors' samples. This material consisted of peripheral blood, taken from a patient treated with radiotherapy plus ipilimumab. The chain couples TRBV5-1 to TRBJ1-1, with D perhaps matching TRBD1 (5 bases). CDR3 sequence: CASSPGGGMSTEAFF. CDR3 bases: TGCGCCAGCAGCCCGGGGGGGGGTATGAGCACTGAAGCTTTCTTT.